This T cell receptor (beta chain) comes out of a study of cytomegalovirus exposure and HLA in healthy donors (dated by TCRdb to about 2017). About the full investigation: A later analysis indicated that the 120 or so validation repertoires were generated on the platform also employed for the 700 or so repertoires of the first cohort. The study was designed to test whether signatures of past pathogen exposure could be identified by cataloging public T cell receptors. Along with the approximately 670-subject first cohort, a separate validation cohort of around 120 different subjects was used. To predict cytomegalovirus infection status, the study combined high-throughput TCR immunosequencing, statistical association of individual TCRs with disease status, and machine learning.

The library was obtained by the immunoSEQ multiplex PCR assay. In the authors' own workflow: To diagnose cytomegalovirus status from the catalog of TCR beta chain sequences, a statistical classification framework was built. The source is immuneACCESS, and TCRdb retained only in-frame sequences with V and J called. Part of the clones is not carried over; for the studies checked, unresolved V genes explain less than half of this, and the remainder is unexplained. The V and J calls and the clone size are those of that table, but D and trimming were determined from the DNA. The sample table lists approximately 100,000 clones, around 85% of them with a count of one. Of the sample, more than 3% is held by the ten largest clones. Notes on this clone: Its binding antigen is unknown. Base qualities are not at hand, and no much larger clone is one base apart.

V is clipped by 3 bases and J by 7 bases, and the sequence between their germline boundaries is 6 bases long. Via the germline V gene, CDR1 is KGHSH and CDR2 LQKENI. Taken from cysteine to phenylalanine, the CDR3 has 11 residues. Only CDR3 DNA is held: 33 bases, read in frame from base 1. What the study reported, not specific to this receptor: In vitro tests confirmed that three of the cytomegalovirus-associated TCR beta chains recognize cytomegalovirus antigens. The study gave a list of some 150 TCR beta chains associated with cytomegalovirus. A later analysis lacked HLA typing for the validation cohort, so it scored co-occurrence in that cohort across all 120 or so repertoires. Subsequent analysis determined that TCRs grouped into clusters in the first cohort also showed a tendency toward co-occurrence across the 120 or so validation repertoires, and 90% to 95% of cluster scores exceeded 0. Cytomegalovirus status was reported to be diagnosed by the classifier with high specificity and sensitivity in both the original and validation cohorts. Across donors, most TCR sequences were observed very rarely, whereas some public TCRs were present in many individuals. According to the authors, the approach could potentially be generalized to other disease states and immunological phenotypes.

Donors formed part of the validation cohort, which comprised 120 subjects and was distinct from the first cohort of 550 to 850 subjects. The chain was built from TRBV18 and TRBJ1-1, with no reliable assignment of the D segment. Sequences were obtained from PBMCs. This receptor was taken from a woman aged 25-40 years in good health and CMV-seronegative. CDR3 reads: CASSPKIEAFF. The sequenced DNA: TGTGCCAGCTCACCTAAAATTGAAGCTTTCTTT.